This entry is about one T cell receptor (beta chain). What it binds is not known. This beta chain is a stray read from a library made for alpha chains; its abundance is not meaningful. All TCR cDNA molecules were individually tagged with a unique molecular identifier. A single record per CDR3 protein comes from TCRdb applying MiXCR to the 5' RACE reads. The repertoire has over 5,500 distinct CDR3 sequences, about 15% of them found once; the top ten carry about 10%. This record belongs to a study of spatial heterogeneity in lung cancer. V lost 5 bases, J lost 8 bases, and 15 bases lay in between. Germline V gene lookup returns CDR1 SGHTA and CDR2 FQGNSA. The CDR3 has 14 amino acids. Points from the study as a whole: Intratumoral expanded alpha and beta TCR counts were found to track tumor mutation counts.

The time point: sample taken at primary tumor resection. The donor population consisted of approximately 79 patients with untreated, early-stage non-small cell lung cancer. The sequence was collected from a male donor with early-stage non-small cell lung cancer. The chain employs TRBV7-2 and TRBJ1-4; the D gene is possibly TRBD1 (5 bases). Sequencing was performed on lung tumor tissue, taken at surgery. The CDR3 nucleotides are TGTGCCAGCAGCCGGTCCACTGAGGGGGAAAAACTGTTTTTT. Encoded protein: CASSRSTEGEKLFF.